What follows are 12 T cell receptor beta chains derived from one specimen sequenced in a study of blood T cell repertoires in COVID-19. Using immunoSEQ multiplex PCR, the repertoire was profiled, and TCRdb retains in-frame clones only, with some absent. The profile shows more than 250,000 clones, roughly 85% of them singletons. Material: PBMCs or T cells enriched from blood (not recorded which). The receptor set was obtained from a young man who had recovered from COVID-19.

Only one count was recorded for this clone. The chain recombines TRBV7-2 with TRBJ1-1, with TRBD1 matching over 7 bases. Germline CDR1 SGHTA, CDR2 FQGNSA. J gave up 8 bases and V 2 bases, and 5 bases lay outside the gene matches. The CDR3 runs 13 residues. The CDR3 DNA reads TGTGCCAGCAGCTTAAACCGGGACAGAGAAGCTTTCTTT. This sequence encodes CASSLNRDREAFF.

The V and J genes are TRBV30 and TRBJ2-5, with TRBD1 matching over 12 bases. Germline values: CDR1 GTSNPN, CDR2 SVGIG (reference sequence). V shed 1 base, J shed 5 bases, and the junction held 5 bases outside the gene matches. The CDR3 runs 15 residues. This CDR3 is CAWSGGTGGLETQYF. CDR3 nucleotides: TGTGCCTGGAGTGGGGGGACAGGGGGCTTGGAGACCCAGTACTTC.

The chain recombines TRBV5-1 with TRBJ1-6; 10 positions agree with TRBD1. V shed 4 bases, J shed 10 bases, and the junction held 2 bases outside the gene matches. Germline V lookup: CDR1 SGHRS, CDR2 YFSETQ. The CDR3 length is 13 residues. This CDR3 is CASSMTGGSPLHF. The CDR3 bases are TGCGCCAGCAGCATGACAGGGGGCTCACCCCTCCACTTT.

The genes are TRBV18 and TRBJ2-1, with TRBD2 identical over 11 bases. The V segment lost 0 bases and the J segment 9 bases; nucleotides outside the gene matches: 4. The CDR3 spans 15 residues. CDR1 KGHSH and CDR2 LQKENI come from the germline V gene. The CDR3 sequence: CASSPPSGGGGEQFF. CDR3 sequence (DNA): TGTGCCAGCTCACCACCTAGCGGGGGGGGTGGTGAGCAGTTCTTC.

The chain combines TRBV4-3 with TRBJ2-1; the D is unclear. The CDR3 contains 17 residues. CDR1 is LGHNA and CDR2 is YSLEER in the germline V gene. Trimming stripped 3 bases from V and 0 bases from J, with 15 bases between. CDR3 nucleotide sequence: TGCGCCAGCAGCCAGGGCTCCCGGTTAAGCTCCTACAATGAGCAGTTCTTC. Its translation: CASSQGSRLSSYNEQFF.

The gene calls are TRBV28 and TRBJ1-3; tentatively, D is TRBD1 (5 bases). Germline V lookup: CDR1 MDHEN, CDR2 SYDVKM. The CDR3 spans 14 residues. Trimming pared 10 bases from V and 0 bases from J, leaving 13 bases between. DNA of the CDR3: TGTGCCACTGTGATGGGGGGCTCTGGAAACACCATATATTTT. This translates into CATVMGGSGNTIYF. The whole variable domain, filled in from reference TRBV28 and TRBJ1-3, reads DVKVTQSSRYLVKRTGEKVFLECVQDMDHENMFWYRQDPGLGLRLIYFSYDVKMKEKGDIPEGYSVSREKKERFSLILESASTNQTSMYLCATVMGGSGNTIYFGEGSWLTVV.

This chain connects TRBV6-2 or TRBV6-3 to TRBJ1-6; 7 nucleotides line up with TRBD1. CDR1 and CDR2 (germline): MNHEY, SVGEGT. CDR3 length: 16 residues. Trimming at V came to 3 bases and at J to 6 bases, leaving 8 bases not matched to a gene. CDR3 residues: CASSYQGVGVNSPLHF. The CDR3 DNA reads TGTGCCAGCAGTTATCAGGGGGTGGGTGTTAATTCACCCCTCCACTTT.

The gene calls are TRBV7-9 and TRBJ1-2; D unresolved. The V and J ends lost 4 bases and 3 bases respectively, with 15 bases between them. CDR1 is SEHNR, CDR2 FQNEAQ, per germline (reference sequence). The CDR3 loop spans 15 amino acids. Here the CDR3 reads CASSSPKDGDYGYTF. The CDR3 DNA is TGTGCCAGCAGCTCACCGAAGGACGGGGACTATGGCTACACCTTC.

This chain links TRBV6-5 with TRBJ2-1; D may be TRBD2 (6 bases). In germline, CDR1 is MNHEY, CDR2 SVGAGI. The CDR3 extends over 14 amino acids. V dropped 7 bases and J dropped 4 bases, with 14 bases sitting between them. The CDR3 nucleotides are TGTGCCAGCAACCCCCGCGGGGCTTACAATGAGCAGTTCTTC. This gives the protein CASNPRGAYNEQFF.

V gene TRBV7-9 combines with J gene TRBJ2-3; 7 bases are a match to TRBD2. V was pared by 8 bases and J by 1 base, with 12 bases of the junction left unmatched. CDR3 length: 16 residues. The germline gives CDR1 SEHNR, CDR2 FQNEAQ (reference sequence). CDR3 region: CASPHPGTTRTDTQYF. CDR3 DNA sequence: TGTGCCAGCCCACATCCCGGGACTACCCGCACAGATACGCAGTATTTT.

This clone was picked up one time. The rearrangement uses TRBV5-1 and TRBJ1-2; 7 bases match TRBD1. Losses at the gene ends were 4 bases for V and 6 bases for J; bases not matched to a gene: 9. The CDR3 is 14 amino acids. The germline CDR1 and CDR2 sequences are SGHRS and YFSETQ. For the CDR3, the DNA is TGCGCCAGCAGCCCAAGACAGGGCTTGGATGGCTACACCTTC. Its protein product is CASSPRQGLDGYTF.

The V call is TRBV19, the J call TRBJ1-4; tentatively, D is TRBD1 (5 bases). This CDR3 contains 16 residues. The germline gives CDR1 LNHDA, CDR2 SQIVND (reference sequence). V was cut by 4 bases and J by 5 bases, with 17 bases left in between. CDR3 coding DNA: TGTGCCAGTAGTACCGTAAACACAGGAGACAATGAAAAACTGTTTTTT. Its protein is CASSTVNTGDNEKLFF. The full variable domain, completed using reference TRBV19 and TRBJ1-4, is DGGITQSPKYLFRKEGQNVTLSCEQNLNHDAMYWYRQDPGQGLRLIYYSQIVNDFQKGDIAEGYSVSREKKESFPLTVTSAQKNPTAFYLCASSTVNTGDNEKLFFGSGTQLSVL.